The T cell receptor (beta chain) described here comes from a study of T cells expressing NK-cell markers. Turning to the study itself: The study drew TCR beta repertoires from sorted CD3+CD56+NKG2C+, CD3+CD56+NKG2C- and CD3+CD56-NKG2C+ T cells. Seven HCMV-seropositive donors and one seronegative donor made up the eight sequenced donors. Points from the study as a whole: HCMV specificity was not established for the expanded NKG2C+ T cell clones.

A 5'RACE template switching approach incorporating UMIs was used to make TCR beta cDNA. Reanalyzing the 5' RACE reads, TCRdb keeps one entry per CDR3 protein, without DNA. The sample holds about 460,000 distinct CDR3 sequences. The germline V gene has CDR1 MNHNY and CDR2 SVGAGI (reference sequence). The CDR3 spans 12 residues. Points on this clonotype: Its target is unknown.

Input material: blood T cells: a sorted CD56 or NKG2C T cell subset, CD4+ or CD8+ T cells, or bulk PBMC T cells (not recorded which). The sequence came from a woman aged 45-65 years in good health. The chain has TRBV6-6 and TRBJ2-7; with no DNA, the TCRdb D assignment of TRBD1 cannot be verified. This chain's CDR3 is CASNGQGGEQYF.